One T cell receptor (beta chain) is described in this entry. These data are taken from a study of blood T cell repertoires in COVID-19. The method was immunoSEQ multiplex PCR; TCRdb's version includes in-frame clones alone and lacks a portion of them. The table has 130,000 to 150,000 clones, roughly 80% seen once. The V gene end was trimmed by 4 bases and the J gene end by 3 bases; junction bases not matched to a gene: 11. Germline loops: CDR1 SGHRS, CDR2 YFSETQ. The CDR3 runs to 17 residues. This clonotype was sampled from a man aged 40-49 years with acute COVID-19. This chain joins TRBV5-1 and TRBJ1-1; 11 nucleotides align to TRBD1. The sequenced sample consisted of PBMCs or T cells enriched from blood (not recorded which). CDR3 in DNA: TGCGCCAGCAGCGTAACCGGGACAGGGGGAGTTGACACTGAAGCTTTCTTT. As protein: CASSVTGTGGVDTEAFF.